Given below is one T cell receptor beta chain in context. TCRdb's table, derived via immunoSEQ multiplex PCR, lists solely in-frame clones and lacks some. This sample carries about 660,000 clones, around 89% of them seen once, and the ten largest clones take roughly 0.0097%. These data come from a study of shared T cell receptors in the human thymus. Losses at the gene ends were 6 bases for V and 4 bases for J; bases not matched to a gene: 5. The CDR3 is 16 amino acids. CDR1 is ENHRY and CDR2 is SYGVKD in the germline V gene. The sample was also reused in another study, on human thymus T cells. This second study says: Donor material was obtained from healthy Finnish infants undergoing corrective surgery for congenital heart defects. Resections that were taken during corrective heart surgery supplied the thymus tissue. Apparent skewing of V and J gene usage characterized both thymic and blood repertoires. Unrelated individuals were reported by related research to share highly overlapping thymic repertoires.

This rearrangement joins TRBV10-3 to TRBJ2-1; 14 bases are a match to TRBD2. This clonotype originated in a boy in the first two years of life with a congenital heart defect. Sequencing was done on a sample of thymocytes. The DNA of the CDR3 is TGTGCCATCAGCAGCGGGACTAGCGGGAGTTACAATGAGCAGTTCTTC. Translation: CAISSGTSGSYNEQFF.